These T cell receptor beta chains were read from a single sample in a study of T cells in Graves' hyperthyroidism and ophthalmopathy. Each CDR3 protein gets one entry after TCRdb re-called the multiplex PCR reads with MiXCR. The data show about 320,000 distinct CDR3 sequences, around a sixth seen once. Sequenced material: blood. The source of these receptors is a man between 25 and 39 years old with Graves' hyperthyroidism. CDR3s include the opening cysteine and the closing phenylalanine or tryptophan. Each record gives: CDR3 protein, CDR3 DNA, clone size, D gene, J gene, V gene. A D gene is named only where the DNA matches it firmly. Clone size is shown for a subset of rows, as once, few, many or a class of expanded clone.

CDR3: CSASKGSFGELFF; DNA: TGCAGTGCTAGTAAAGGATCCTTCGGGGAGCTGTTTTTT; size: many; D: NA; J: TRBJ2-2; V: TRBV20-1
CDR3: CSVEDRGGSTLHF; DNA: TGCAGCGTTGAGGACAGGGGTGGCTCGACCCTCCACTTT; size: many; D: TRBD1; J: TRBJ1-6; V: TRBV29-1
CDR3: CASSYSTQVNTGELFF; DNA: TGTGCCAGCAGTTACTCGACGCAAGTGAACACCGGGGAGCTGTTTTTT; size: NA; D: NA; J: TRBJ2-2; V: TRBV6-5
CDR3: CASSLASGRAVRNEQYF; DNA: TGTGCCAGCAGCTTGGCTAGCGGGAGGGCCGTAAGAAACGAGCAGTACTTC; size: NA; D: TRBD2; J: TRBJ2-7; V: TRBV7-8
CDR3: CSARDSNTGELFF; DNA: TGCAGTGCTAGGGATTCCAACACCGGGGAGCTGTTTTTT; size: NA; D: NA; J: TRBJ2-2; V: TRBV20-1
CDR3: CATSTRAAAGGIYGYSF; DNA: TGTGCCACCAGTACCAGGGCCGCGGCGGGTGGGATCTATGGCTACAGCTTC; size: NA; D: NA; J: TRBJ1-2; V: TRBV24-1
CDR3: CAWSVLGGNADTQYF; DNA: TGTGCCTGGAGTGTACTAGGGGGAAATGCAGATACGCAGTATTTT; size: NA; D: NA; J: TRBJ2-3; V: TRBV30
CDR3: CASSYPSGRADEQFF; DNA: TGTGCCAGCAGCTATCCTAGCGGGAGGGCCGATGAGCAGTTCTTC; size: many; D: TRBD2; J: TRBJ2-1; V: TRBV13
CDR3: CASSQYTGRVGGYTF; DNA: TGCGCCAGCAGCCAGTATACCGGTCGGGTAGGGGGCTACACCTTC; size: once; D: NA; J: TRBJ1-2; V: TRBV4-1
CDR3: CATEEGEQFF; DNA: TGTGCCACCGAGGAAGGTGAGCAGTTCTTC; size: few; D: NA; J: TRBJ2-1; V: TRBV19
CDR3: CASSLSPRGAYEQYF; DNA: TGTGCCAGCAGTTTATCTCCCCGCGGCGCCTACGAGCAGTACTTC; size: NA; D: NA; J: TRBJ2-7; V: TRBV27
CDR3: CASRTPGSQPQHF; DNA: TGTGCCAGCAGAACCCCGGGGAGTCAGCCCCAGCATTTT; size: NA; D: NA; J: TRBJ1-5; V: TRBV6-2/TRBV6-3
CDR3: CASTDLDQPQHF; DNA: TGTGCCAGCACCGACCTCGATCAGCCCCAGCATTTT; size: few; D: NA; J: TRBJ1-5; V: TRBV28
CDR3: CASTLAGSYEQYF; DNA: TGTGCCAGCACCCTAGCGGGATCCTACGAGCAGTACTTC; size: many; D: TRBD2; J: TRBJ2-7; V: TRBV6-2/TRBV6-3
CDR3: CASSETRETQYF; DNA: TGTGCCAGCAGTGAGACCCGGGAGACCCAGTACTTC; size: NA; D: NA; J: TRBJ2-5; V: TRBV6-1
CDR3: CASSRANQETQYF; DNA: TGTGCCAGTAGTCGGGCCAACCAAGAGACCCAGTACTTC; size: many; D: NA; J: TRBJ2-5; V: TRBV19
CDR3: CATQETGRFYGYTF; DNA: TGTGCCACCCAAGAGACAGGGAGGTTCTATGGCTACACCTTC; size: many; D: TRBD1; J: TRBJ1-2; V: TRBV24-1
CDR3: CASSYSGQGSNQPQHF; DNA: TGTGCCAGCAGTTATTCTGGACAGGGTAGCAATCAGCCCCAGCATTTT; size: many; D: TRBD1; J: TRBJ1-5; V: TRBV6-5
CDR3: CAISDPGGRGTEAFF; DNA: TGTGCCATCAGTGACCCGGGGGGGCGCGGCACTGAAGCTTTCTTT; size: many; D: NA; J: TRBJ1-1; V: TRBV10-3
CDR3: CASRGYRSAFF; DNA: TGTGCCAGCAGGGGATACAGGTCCGCTTTCTTT; size: many; D: NA; J: TRBJ1-1; V: TRBV2
CDR3: CSARARDRGAGSPLHF; DNA: TGCAGTGCAAGGGCCCGGGACAGGGGGGCGGGTTCACCCCTCCACTTT; size: NA; D: TRBD1; J: TRBJ1-6; V: TRBV20-1
CDR3: CAWKGNTGELFF; DNA: TGTGCCTGGAAAGGGAACACCGGGGAGCTGTTTTTT; size: many; D: NA; J: TRBJ2-2; V: TRBV30
CDR3: CASSRQDPNTGELFF; DNA: TGTGCCAGCAGCCGACAGGACCCGAACACCGGGGAGCTGTTTTTT; size: many; D: NA; J: TRBJ2-2; V: TRBV28
CDR3: CASSGDRGGYEQYF; DNA: TGTGCCAGCAGCGGCGACAGGGGAGGGTACGAGCAGTACTTC; size: few; D: NA; J: TRBJ2-7; V: TRBV12-3/TRBV12-4
CDR3: CSVESSGKNSGANVLTF; DNA: TGCAGCGTTGAAAGTTCAGGGAAAAACTCTGGGGCCAACGTCCTGACTTTC; size: many; D: NA; J: TRBJ2-6; V: TRBV29-1
CDR3: CASESGGGTATEAFF; DNA: TGTGCCAGCGAATCCGGGGGCGGGACAGCTACAGAAGCTTTCTTT; size: few; D: TRBD1; J: TRBJ1-1; V: TRBV6-1
CDR3: CASSSGGAQPQHF; DNA: TGTGCCAGCAGTTCAGGGGGAGCTCAGCCCCAGCATTTT; size: few; D: TRBD1; J: TRBJ1-5; V: TRBV6-1
CDR3: CASSLAGTSGIAKNIQYF; DNA: TGCGCCAGCAGCTTGGCCGGGACTAGCGGAATAGCCAAAAACATTCAGTACTTC; size: many; D: TRBD2; J: TRBJ2-4; V: TRBV5-1
CDR3: CASSVEQGYEQYF; DNA: TGTGCCAGCAGTGTAGAACAGGGTTACGAGCAGTACTTC; size: few; D: NA; J: TRBJ2-7; V: TRBV2
CDR3: CASSQDRGAFF; DNA: TGCGCCAGCAGCCAAGATCGCGGGGCTTTCTTT; size: NA; D: NA; J: TRBJ1-1; V: TRBV4-1
CDR3: CASRRLAGDRDTQYF; DNA: TGTGCCAGCAGACGACTAGCGGGAGACCGGGATACGCAGTATTTT; size: few; D: TRBD2; J: TRBJ2-3; V: TRBV6-1
CDR3: CASSRGLAGVMNEQFF; DNA: TGTGCCAGCAGCCGGGGACTAGCGGGAGTGATGAATGAGCAGTTCTTC; size: many; D: TRBD2; J: TRBJ2-1; V: TRBV7-2
CDR3: CASSWADTQYF; DNA: TGTGCCAGCTCTTGGGCAGATACGCAGTATTTT; size: many; D: NA; J: TRBJ2-3; V: TRBV7-2
CDR3: CASRPGTGPTSDTQYF; DNA: TGTGCCAGCAGGCCTGGGACAGGGCCGACCTCAGATACGCAGTATTTT; size: many; D: TRBD1; J: TRBJ2-3; V: TRBV5-4
CDR3: CAISGATYNEQFF; DNA: TGTGCCATCAGTGGGGCCACCTACAATGAGCAGTTCTTC; size: many; D: NA; J: TRBJ2-1; V: TRBV10-3
CDR3: CASKAGATYEQYF; DNA: TGTGCCAGCAAAGCGGGAGCGACCTACGAGCAGTACTTC; size: many; D: TRBD2; J: TRBJ2-7; V: TRBV7-2
CDR3: CSAPNLGAGTDTQYF; DNA: TGCAGTGCTCCCAACCTGGGAGCGGGCACAGATACGCAGTATTTT; size: many; D: NA; J: TRBJ2-3; V: TRBV20-1
CDR3: CASSLAGGGGNIQYF; DNA: TGTGCCAGCAGCTTAGCTGGGGGCGGTGGAAACATTCAGTACTTC; size: NA; D: NA; J: TRBJ2-4; V: TRBV11-2
CDR3: CATSVDEEGNQPQHF; DNA: TGTGCCACCAGTGTGGACGAAGAGGGCAATCAGCCCCAGCATTTT; size: many; D: NA; J: TRBJ1-5; V: TRBV24-1
CDR3: CSNQGRLAEQYF; DNA: TGCAGTAACCAGGGACGATTAGCAGAGCAGTACTTC; size: many; D: NA; J: TRBJ2-7; V: TRBV20-1
CDR3: CASSLTDLSGNTIYF; DNA: TGTGCCAGCAGTTTAACGGACCTCTCTGGAAACACCATATATTTT; size: NA; D: NA; J: TRBJ1-3; V: TRBV12-3/TRBV12-4
CDR3: CSVDPNGGNTIYF; DNA: TGCAGCGTTGATCCGAACGGTGGAAACACCATATATTTT; size: few; D: NA; J: TRBJ1-3; V: TRBV29-1
CDR3: CASSPGAVTDTQYF; DNA: TGCGCCAGCAGCCCGGGGGCAGTCACAGATACGCAGTATTTT; size: NA; D: NA; J: TRBJ2-3; V: TRBV5-1